The rows below give T cell receptor beta chains drawn from one sample of a study of cytomegalovirus exposure and HLA in healthy donors. Sequencing used immunoSEQ multiplex PCR; TCRdb keeps in-frame clones, though not all of them. Its table lists about 75,000 clones. The sequencing input was PBMCs. The receptors originated from a man aged 18 to 30 in good health and CMV-seropositive. Each CDR3 is given with its conserved first and last residue. Each record gives: CDR3 DNA, CDR3 protein, D gene, V gene, J gene. A D gene is named only where the DNA matches it firmly.

TGCGCCAGCAGTGTTAGCCCAGATACGCAGTATTTT	CASSVSPDTQYF	-	TRBV10-2	TRBJ2-3
TGTGCCAGCAGCACCACCGCCCGACTACAACGGGGGACTTCTGGAAACACCATATATTTT	CASSTTARLQRGTSGNTIYF	-	TRBV13	TRBJ1-3
TGTGCCTGGACCGATGGCCCCCCCCGAGAAGCTTTCTTT	CAWTDGPPREAFF	-	TRBV30	TRBJ1-1
TGTGCCAGCAGCTCAACAGGGGGCAATGAGCAGTTCTTC	CASSSTGGNEQFF	TRBD1	TRBV7-3	TRBJ2-1
TGTGCCAGCAGCTTAAGACAGGGAATAGAGACCCAGTACTTC	CASSLRQGIETQYF	TRBD1	TRBV7-9	TRBJ2-5
TGTGCCAGCAGCAACAGGGGGGGCCACCAAGAGACCCAGTACTTC	CASSNRGGHQETQYF	-	TRBV11-3	TRBJ2-5
TGTGCCAGTAGCAGCATCGGAGGGGTCTACGAGCAGTACTTC	CASSSIGGVYEQYF	-	TRBV19	TRBJ2-7
TGTGCCTCACAAGAGGTTCTGGAGGGTGAGCAGTTCTTC	CASQEVLEGEQFF	-	TRBV30	TRBJ2-1
TGTGCCAGCAGCCCCCCGGTTGCCGGGGTCGAGCAGTACTTC	CASSPPVAGVEQYF	-	TRBV5-5	TRBJ2-7
TGTGCCAGCAGTACCCGGACAGGGGTTCGGAATGAGCAGTTCTTC	CASSTRTGVRNEQFF	TRBD1	TRBV6-6	TRBJ2-1
TGTGCCAGCAGCTTAAATGGGGGGGGTACTGAAGCTTTCTTT	CASSLNGGGTEAFF	-	TRBV7-2	TRBJ1-1
TGTGCCAGCAGCCGGGACAACGGGTATGAGCAGTTCTTC	CASSRDNGYEQFF	-	TRBV6-5	TRBJ2-1
TGTGCCAGCAGCCGCAGAGGGGGCTACACCTTC	CASSRRGGYTF	-	TRBV28	TRBJ1-2
TGCGCCAGCAGCTTGGAGCCTAACTATGGCTACACCTTC	CASSLEPNYGYTF	-	TRBV5-1	TRBJ1-2
TGTGCCAGCAGCCCTATAGAGGGCTACGAGCAGTACTTC	CASSPIEGYEQYF	-	TRBV7-6	TRBJ2-7